This T cell receptor beta chain derives from a study of cytomegalovirus exposure and HLA in healthy donors. As regards this clone: Its target is not known.

This PCR relied on a set of 60 Vbeta primers and 13 Jbeta primers. Libraries were prepared by immunoSEQ multiplex PCR; TCRdb keeps only in-frame clonotypes and omits some of them. The table shows about 150,000 clones, with 70% to 80% occurring only once. Whole-study results and caveats: Per a prior analysis, the majority of TCR beta V segments were productive roughly 90% or roughly 30% of the time.

The CDR3 is 15 amino acids. Per the germline V gene, CDR1 is SGDLS and CDR2 is YYNGEE. The ends lost 4 bases at V and 0 bases at J; junction bases unmatched: 6. The genes are TRBV9 and TRBJ2-7; 8 nucleotides line up with TRBD1. This clonotype was obtained from a man aged 30 to 39 in good health and CMV-seropositive. The sample was PBMCs. Here the CDR3 DNA reads TGTGCCAGCAGCCCCAGTCAGGGGGCCTCCTACGAGCAGTACTTC. Its translation: CASSPSQGASYEQYF.